This is a list of T cell receptor beta chains from one sample in a study of blood T cell repertoires in COVID-19. Measured with immunoSEQ multiplex PCR; TCRdb has only the in-frame clones, and not every one. The table has hundreds of thousands of clones, roughly 85% seen once. The sample taken for sequencing was peripheral blood. The source of these receptors is a man aged 50 to 59 with active or convalescent COVID-19. CDR3s include the opening cysteine and the closing phenylalanine or tryptophan. Fields, in order: CDR3 protein, CDR3 DNA, D gene, V gene, J gene, clone size. The D gene is left open where the match is weak. Expanded clones are given a class, and other clones once, few, many or no size at all.

CASTPSGTGAYEQYF,TGTGCCAGCACACCTTCCGGGACAGGGGCCTACGAGCAGTACTTC,TRBD1,TRBV28,TRBJ2-7,NA
CASSVGDRLNTEAFF,TGTGCCAGCAGCGTAGGGGACAGACTAAACACTGAAGCTTTCTTT,TRBD1,TRBV9,TRBJ1-1,NA
CASGAGVSYNEQFF,TGTGCCAGCGGGGCAGGGGTTTCCTACAATGAGCAGTTCTTC,NA,TRBV6-6,TRBJ2-1,NA
CASSHPTSGIYNEQFF,TGTGCCAGCAGCCACCCCACTAGCGGGATATACAATGAGCAGTTCTTC,TRBD2,TRBV4-2,TRBJ2-1,few
CASSQDPSTDTQYF,TGTGCCAGCAGCCAAGACCCGAGCACAGATACGCAGTATTTT,NA,TRBV4-2,TRBJ2-3,NA
CASSARDRVLGGYTF,TGTGCCAGCAGTGCCCGGGACAGGGTCTTAGGGGGCTACACCTTC,TRBD1,TRBV2,TRBJ1-2,NA
CASSQGGVSYEQYF,TGTGCCAGCAGCCAAGGGGGGGTCTCCTACGAGCAGTACTTC,NA,TRBV3-1/TRBV3-2,TRBJ2-7,NA
CASSEYLQGEAFF,TGTGCCAGCAGTGAATATCTCCAGGGCGAAGCTTTCTTT,NA,TRBV25-1,TRBJ1-1,NA
CASSPRTGFGTDTQYF,TGTGCCAGCTCACCAAGGACAGGGTTTGGCACAGATACGCAGTATTTT,TRBD1,TRBV18,TRBJ2-3,NA
CASSVGWGQGATGELFF,TGTGCCAGCAGCGTAGGGTGGGGACAGGGGGCAACCGGGGAGCTGTTTTTT,TRBD1,TRBV9,TRBJ2-2,NA
CATTDHSGAPDTQYF,TGTGCCACCACCGATCATTCTGGTGCGCCAGATACGCAGTATTTT,NA,TRBV28,TRBJ2-3,NA
CASSSTLTTPDTQYF,TGTGCCAGCAGTTCGACTCTTACCACGCCAGATACGCAGTATTTT,NA,TRBV6-5,TRBJ2-3,NA
CASSLDRNTEAFF,TGCGCCAGCAGCTTGGACAGGAACACTGAAGCTTTCTTT,NA,TRBV5-1,TRBJ1-1,NA